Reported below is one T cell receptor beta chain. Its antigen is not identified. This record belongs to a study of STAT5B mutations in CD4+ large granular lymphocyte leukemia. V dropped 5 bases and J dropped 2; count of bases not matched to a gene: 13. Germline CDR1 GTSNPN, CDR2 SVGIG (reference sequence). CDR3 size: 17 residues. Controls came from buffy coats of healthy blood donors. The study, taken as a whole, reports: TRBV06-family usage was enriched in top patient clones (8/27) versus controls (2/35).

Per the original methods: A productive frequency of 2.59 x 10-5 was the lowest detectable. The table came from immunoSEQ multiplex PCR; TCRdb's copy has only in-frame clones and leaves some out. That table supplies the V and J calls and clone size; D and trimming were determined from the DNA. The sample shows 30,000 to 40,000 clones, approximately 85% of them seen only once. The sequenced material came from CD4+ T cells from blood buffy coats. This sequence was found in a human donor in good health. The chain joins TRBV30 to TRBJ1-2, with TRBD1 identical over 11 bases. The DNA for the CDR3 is TGTGCCTGGTATCTTGGACAGGGGGCTAAGGGGAACTATGGCTACACCTTC. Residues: CAWYLGQGAKGNYGYTF.